This record covers a single T cell receptor (beta chain). The data were obtained in a study of CD8+CD57+ T cells in acquired aplastic anemia. Genomic DNA, the template, was used for profiling of the TCR beta VDJ and CDR3. TCRdb fed the reads into MiXCR, producing one record per CDR3 protein. The profile covers tens of thousands of distinct CDR3 sequences, with about 60% appearing a single time and 50% to 70% taken by the ten largest. Trimming removed 5 bases at V and 1 base at J, with 14 bases between. This CDR3 is 14 amino acids long. The V gene's germline CDR1 is DFQATT and CDR2 SNEGSKA (reference sequence). Sequencing was done on patients that had shown CD8+CD57+ cell expansion by flow cytometry.

Sample: sorted CD4+, CD8+, or CD8+CD57+ T cells (not recorded which) from PBMCs. The sequence was obtained from a human donor with aplastic anemia. This chain uses TRBV20-1 with TRBJ1-1; a weak D match, TRBD1 (6 bases). The CDR3 sequence: CSAGQVDRNTEAFF. In DNA form, the CDR3 reads TGCAGTGCTGGCCAAGTGGACAGGAACACTGAAGCTTTCTTT.